The following is a TCR beta chain sequence with its context. The CDR3 is made up of 14 amino acids. Unmatched junction bases numbered 2, after V lost 1 base and J lost 2 bases. CDR1 SGHRS and CDR2 YFSETQ come from the germline V gene. The data originate from a study of blood T cell repertoires in COVID-19. Turning to the study itself: Acute-phase and convalescent COVID-19 samples originated in the United States, Italy and Spain. PBMCs, B-cell-depleted T cells, or T cells provided the cDNA or gDNA that made up the material.

In the authors' methods: The assay estimated nucleated cells by amplifying reference gene primers. Libraries were prepared by immunoSEQ multiplex PCR; TCRdb keeps only in-frame clonotypes and omits some of them. The V and J calls and the clone size are those of that table, but D and trimming were determined from the DNA. Among roughly 250,000 clones listed, around 85% were seen once. V and J are TRBV5-1 and TRBJ2-7, with 8 bases identical to TRBD1. Sequenced: peripheral blood. This sequence originates from a woman aged 80 or over with acute or convalescent COVID-19. This CDR3 reads CASSLTDRAYEQYF. CDR3 sequence (DNA): TGCGCCAGCAGCTTGACGGACAGGGCCTACGAGCAGTACTTC.